This T cell receptor beta chain was profiled in a study of control samples from healthy donors and cancer patients. V was clipped by 5 bases and J by 4 bases, with 21 bases between them. CDR1 is LGHDT, CDR2 YNNKEL, per germline (reference sequence). This CDR3 spans 17 amino acids. The repertoire was sequenced with immunoSEQ multiplex PCR; TCRdb's copy has only in-frame clones and lacks some. The table shows 140,000 or so clones, with just under 95% occurring only once. Source material: PBMCs. V is TRBV3-1 (or the pseudogene TRBV3-2) and J is TRBJ2-4; no reliable D call. This TCR was sampled from a man in his sixties with colorectal cancer. CDR3 in amino acids: CASSLISPLQRKNIQYF. CDR3 DNA: TGTGCCAGCAGCTTGATCAGTCCCTTGCAAAGAAAAAACATTCAGTACTTC.